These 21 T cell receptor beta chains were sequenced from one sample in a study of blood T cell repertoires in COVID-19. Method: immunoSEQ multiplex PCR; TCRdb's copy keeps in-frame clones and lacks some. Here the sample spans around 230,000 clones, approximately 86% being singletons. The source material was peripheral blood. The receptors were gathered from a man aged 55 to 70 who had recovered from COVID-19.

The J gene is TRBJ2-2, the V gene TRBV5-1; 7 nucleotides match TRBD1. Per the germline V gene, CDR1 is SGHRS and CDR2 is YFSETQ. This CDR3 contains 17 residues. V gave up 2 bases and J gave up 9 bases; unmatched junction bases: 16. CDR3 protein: CASSLRLPRTGPRELFF. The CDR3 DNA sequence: TGCGCCAGCAGCTTACGGCTGCCTAGGACAGGACCGAGGGAGCTGTTTTTT.

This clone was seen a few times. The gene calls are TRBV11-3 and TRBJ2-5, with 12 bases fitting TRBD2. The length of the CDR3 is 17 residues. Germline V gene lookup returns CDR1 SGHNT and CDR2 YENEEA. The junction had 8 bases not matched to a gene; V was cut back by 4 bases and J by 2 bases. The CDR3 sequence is CASSSVLGTSGQETQYF. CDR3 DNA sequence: TGTGCCAGCAGCTCCGTACTCGGGACTAGCGGGCAAGAGACCCAGTACTTC.

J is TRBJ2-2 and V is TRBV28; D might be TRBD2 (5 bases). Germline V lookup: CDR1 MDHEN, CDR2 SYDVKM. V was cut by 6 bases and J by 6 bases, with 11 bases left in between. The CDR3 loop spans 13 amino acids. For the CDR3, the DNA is TGTGCCAGCAGATCCCCGGGGTCCGGGGAGCTGTTTTTT. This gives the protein CASRSPGSGELFF. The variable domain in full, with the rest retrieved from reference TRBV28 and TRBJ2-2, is DVKVTQSSRYLVKRTGEKVFLECVQDMDHENMFWYRQDPGLGLRLIYFSYDVKMKEKGDIPEGYSVSREKKERFSLILESASTNQTSMYLCASRSPGSGELFFGEGSRLTVL.

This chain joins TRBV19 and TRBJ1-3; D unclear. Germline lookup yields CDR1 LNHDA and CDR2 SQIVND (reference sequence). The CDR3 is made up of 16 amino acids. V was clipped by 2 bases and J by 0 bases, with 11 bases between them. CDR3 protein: CASSILLDTSGNTIYF. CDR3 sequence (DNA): TGTGCCAGTAGTATACTCCTTGACACCTCTGGAAACACCATATATTTT.

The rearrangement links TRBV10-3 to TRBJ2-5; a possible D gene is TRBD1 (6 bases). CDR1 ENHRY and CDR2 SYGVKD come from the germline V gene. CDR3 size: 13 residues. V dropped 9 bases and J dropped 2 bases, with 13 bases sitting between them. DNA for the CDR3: TGTGCCATTAGGACAGAAAGGCAAGAGACCCAGTACTTC. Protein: CAIRTERQETQYF.

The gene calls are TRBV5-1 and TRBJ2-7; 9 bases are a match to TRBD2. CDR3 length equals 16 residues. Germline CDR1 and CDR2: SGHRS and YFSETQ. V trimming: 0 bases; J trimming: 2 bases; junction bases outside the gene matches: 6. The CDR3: CASSLGLGGGAYEQYF. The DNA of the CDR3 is TGCGCCAGCAGCTTGGGACTTGGCGGGGGGGCCTACGAGCAGTACTTC. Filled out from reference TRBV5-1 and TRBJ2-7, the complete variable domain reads KAGVTQTPRYLIKTRGQQVTLSCSPISGHRSVSWYQQTPGQGLQFLFEYFSETQRNKGNFPGRFSGRQFSNSRSEMNVSTLELGDSALYLCASSLGLGGGAYEQYFGPGTRLTVT.

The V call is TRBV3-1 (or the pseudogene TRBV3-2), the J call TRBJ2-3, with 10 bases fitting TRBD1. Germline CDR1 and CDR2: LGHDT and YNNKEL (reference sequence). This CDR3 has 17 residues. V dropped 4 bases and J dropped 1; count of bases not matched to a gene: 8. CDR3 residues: CASSRSDRGYGTDTQYF. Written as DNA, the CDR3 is TGTGCCAGCAGCCGGTCGGACAGGGGGTATGGCACAGATACGCAGTATTTT.

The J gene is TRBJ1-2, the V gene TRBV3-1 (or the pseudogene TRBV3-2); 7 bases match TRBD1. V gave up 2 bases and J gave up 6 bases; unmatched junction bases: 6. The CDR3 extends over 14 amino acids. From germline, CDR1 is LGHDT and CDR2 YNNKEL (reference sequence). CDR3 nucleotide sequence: TGTGCCAGCAGCCAAACGGGACAGAGAAATGGCTACACCTTC. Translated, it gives CASSQTGQRNGYTF.

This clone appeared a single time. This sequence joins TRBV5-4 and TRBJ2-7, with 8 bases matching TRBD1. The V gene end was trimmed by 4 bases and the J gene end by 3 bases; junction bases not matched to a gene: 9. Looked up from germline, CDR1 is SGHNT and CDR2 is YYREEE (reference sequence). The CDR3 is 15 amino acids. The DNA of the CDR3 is TGTGCCAGCAGCCCCGCCGGGACAGGATTCTACGAGCAGTACTTC. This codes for CASSPAGTGFYEQYF.

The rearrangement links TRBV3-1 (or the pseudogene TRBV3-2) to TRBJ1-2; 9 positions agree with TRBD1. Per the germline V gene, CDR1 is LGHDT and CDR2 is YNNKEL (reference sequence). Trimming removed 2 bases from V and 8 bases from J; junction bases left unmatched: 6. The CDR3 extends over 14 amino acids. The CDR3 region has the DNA TGTGCCAGCAGCCAACGGGACAGGGCGGGGGGCTACACCTTC. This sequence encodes CASSQRDRAGGYTF.

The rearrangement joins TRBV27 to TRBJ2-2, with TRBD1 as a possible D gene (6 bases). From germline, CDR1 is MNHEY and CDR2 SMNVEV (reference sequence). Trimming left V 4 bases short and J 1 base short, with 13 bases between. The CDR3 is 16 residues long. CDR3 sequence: CASSSPRDMNTGELFF. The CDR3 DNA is TGTGCCAGCAGTTCCCCCCGGGACATGAACACCGGGGAGCTGTTTTTT.

The CDR3: CASSYGQGGYTF. The CDR3 DNA reads TGTGCCAGCAGCTACGGACAGGGCGGCTACACCTTC. The chain carries TRBV3-1 (or the pseudogene TRBV3-2) and TRBJ1-2, with TRBD1 identical over 8 bases. Germline assignment: CDR1 LGHDT and CDR2 YNNKEL (reference sequence). CDR3 length equals 12 residues. Trimming cost V 5 bases and J 8 bases; bases outside gene matches: 4.

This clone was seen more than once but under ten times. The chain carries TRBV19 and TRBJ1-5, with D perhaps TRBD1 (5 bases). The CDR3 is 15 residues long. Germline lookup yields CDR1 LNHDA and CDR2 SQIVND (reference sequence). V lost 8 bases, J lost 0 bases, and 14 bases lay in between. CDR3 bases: TGTGCCAGTCGAAGCATGACAGTTAGCAATCAGCCCCAGCATTTT. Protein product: CASRSMTVSNQPQHF.

CDR3 sequence: CASQGQFSPLHF. The CDR3 DNA reads TGTGCCAGCCAGGGGCAGTTTTCACCCCTCCACTTT. V and J are TRBV6-5 and TRBJ1-6; D may be TRBD1 (6 bases). V was clipped by 8 bases and J by 9 bases, with 11 bases between them. This CDR3 has 12 residues. Per the germline V gene, CDR1 is MNHEY and CDR2 is SVGAGI.

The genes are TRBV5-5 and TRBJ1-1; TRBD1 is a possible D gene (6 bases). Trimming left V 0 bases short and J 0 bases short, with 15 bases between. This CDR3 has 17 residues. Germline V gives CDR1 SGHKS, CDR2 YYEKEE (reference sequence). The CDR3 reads CASSLGRGGHLNTEAFF. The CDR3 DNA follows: TGTGCCAGCAGCTTGGGGAGAGGGGGACACTTGAACACTGAAGCTTTCTTT.

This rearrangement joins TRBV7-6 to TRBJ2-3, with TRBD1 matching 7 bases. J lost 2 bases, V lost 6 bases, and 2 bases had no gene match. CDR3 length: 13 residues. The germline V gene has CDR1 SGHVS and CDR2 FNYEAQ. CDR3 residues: CASRGTATDTQYF. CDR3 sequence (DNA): TGTGCCAGCAGAGGGACAGCCACAGATACGCAGTATTTT. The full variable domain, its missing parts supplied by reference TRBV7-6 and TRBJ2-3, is GAGVSQSPRYKVTKRGQDVALRCDPISGHVSLYWYRQALGQGPEFLTYFNYEAQQDKSGLPNDRFSAERPEGSISTLTIQRTEQRDSAMYRCASRGTATDTQYFGPGTRLTVL.

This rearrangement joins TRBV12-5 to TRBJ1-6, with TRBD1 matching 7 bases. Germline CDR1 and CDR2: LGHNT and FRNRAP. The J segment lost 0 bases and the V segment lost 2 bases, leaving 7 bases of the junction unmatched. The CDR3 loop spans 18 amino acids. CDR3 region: CASGLITGANSYNSPLHF. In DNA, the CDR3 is TGTGCTAGTGGTTTGATAACAGGGGCAAACTCCTATAATTCACCCCTCCACTTT.

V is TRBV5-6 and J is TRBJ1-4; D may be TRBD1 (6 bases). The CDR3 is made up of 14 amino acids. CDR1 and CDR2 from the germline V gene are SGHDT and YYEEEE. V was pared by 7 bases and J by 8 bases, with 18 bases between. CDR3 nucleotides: TGTGCCAGCGGGCGGGGGCGCGGCGCGGAAAAACTGTTTTTT. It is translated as CASGRGRGAEKLFF.

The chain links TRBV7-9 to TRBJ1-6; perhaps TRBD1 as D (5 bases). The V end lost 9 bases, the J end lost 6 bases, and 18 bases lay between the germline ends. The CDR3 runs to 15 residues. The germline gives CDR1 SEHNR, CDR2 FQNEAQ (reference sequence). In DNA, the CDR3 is TGTGCCAGTCAAAGGGGTACCTCGGGTAATTCACCCCTCCACTTT. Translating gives CASQRGTSGNSPLHF.

The CDR3 spells CASSPVTIAQYF. DNA of the CDR3: TGTGCCAGCAGTCCCGTTACAATTGCGCAGTATTTT. V and J are TRBV12-3 or TRBV12-4 and TRBJ2-3; D is uncertain. The length of the CDR3 is 12 residues. The V end was cut by 5 bases, the J end by 10 bases, with 13 bases between.

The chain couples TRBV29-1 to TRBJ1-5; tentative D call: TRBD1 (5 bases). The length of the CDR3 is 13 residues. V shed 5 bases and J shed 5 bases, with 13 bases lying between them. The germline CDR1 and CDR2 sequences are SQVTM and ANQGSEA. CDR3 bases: TGCAGCGTTCTTTACAGGTGGGATCAGCCCCAGCATTTT. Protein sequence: CSVLYRWDQPQHF.